Listed below are T cell receptor beta chains from one sample, sequenced in a study of T-cell reconstitution after alpha-beta-depleted transplantation in children. MiXCR was run by TCRdb on the PCR reads, yielding one entry per CDR3 protein. Among 550,000 to 800,000 distinct CDR3 sequences, about 12% were seen once, and the ten largest hold around 0.76%. The sequencing used PBMCs, collected before TCRalphabeta/CD19-depleted stem cell transplant. These receptors were taken from a girl aged 2 to 9 with congenital amegakaryocytic thrombocytopenia, due to receive a stem cell transplant. The CDR3 runs from the conserved cysteine through the conserved F or W. The order of the fields is CDR3 protein, CDR3 DNA, V gene, J gene, clone size, D gene. D genes are given only for firm matches. Clone size is shown for a subset of rows, as once, few, many or a class of expanded clone.

CDR3: CASSVAQSLGELFF
DNA: TGTGCCAGCAGCGTAGCCCAGAGTCTCGGGGAGCTGTTTTTT
V: TRBV9
J: TRBJ2-2
size: few
D: -

CDR3: CASSQDLRTQLNIQYF
DNA: TGCGCCAGCAGCCAAGATTTACGGACACAACTCAACATTCAGTACTTC
V: TRBV4-1
J: TRBJ2-4
size: -
D: -

CDR3: CASSQEISSPVPLAGCYEQYF
DNA: TGTGCCAGCAGCCAAGAGATATCAAGTCCGGTTCCGCTAGCGGGTTGCTACGAGCAGTACTTC
V: TRBV7-6
J: TRBJ2-7
size: few
D: TRBD2

CDR3: CSARDSAGNTIYF
DNA: TGCAGTGCTAGAGATTCGGCTGGAAACACCATATATTTT
V: TRBV20-1
J: TRBJ1-3
size: -
D: -

CDR3: CSVELHRSGELFF
DNA: TGCAGCGTTGAACTCCATAGGTCCGGGGAGCTGTTTTTT
V: TRBV29-1
J: TRBJ2-2
size: many
D: -

CDR3: CASSSGDLTYEQYF
DNA: TGTGCCAGCAGTTCCGGGGACTTAACCTACGAGCAGTACTTC
V: TRBV28
J: TRBJ2-7
size: many
D: -

CDR3: CASRSTGGLRTQYF
DNA: TGTGCCAGCAGGTCGACCGGGGGGCTGCGGACCCAGTACTTC
V: TRBV6-1
J: TRBJ2-5
size: few
D: -

CDR3: CSVVGQGTYEQYF
DNA: TGCAGCGTTGTAGGTCAGGGGACCTACGAGCAGTACTTC
V: TRBV29-1
J: TRBJ2-7
size: few
D: -

CDR3: CASSPIGQGGNEKLFF
DNA: TGTGCCAGCAGCCCAATCGGACAGGGCGGGAATGAAAAACTGTTTTTT
V: TRBV5-6
J: TRBJ1-4
size: -
D: TRBD1

CDR3: CASSFEGTSTDTQYF
DNA: TGTGCCAGCAGCTTCGAGGGCACTAGCACAGATACGCAGTATTTT
V: TRBV7-9
J: TRBJ2-3
size: few
D: -

CDR3: CSARDLSAGARTDTQYF
DNA: TGCAGTGCTAGAGATCTCTCCGCGGGAGCCCGAACAGATACGCAGTATTTT
V: TRBV20-1
J: TRBJ2-3
size: many
D: TRBD2

CDR3: CASTTLAGEDPLQPFF
DNA: TGCGCCAGCACTACGTTAGCGGGGGAGGACCCATTACAGCCGTTCTTC
V: TRBV5-1
J: TRBJ2-1
size: many
D: TRBD2

CDR3: CASSSTGGESYEQYF
DNA: TGTGCCAGCAGCAGCACGGGGGGCGAGTCCTACGAGCAGTACTTC
V: TRBV28
J: TRBJ2-7
size: -
D: -

CDR3: CASSLSGISSYEQYF
DNA: TGCGCCAGCAGCTTGAGCGGGATTAGCTCCTACGAGCAGTACTTC
V: TRBV5-1
J: TRBJ2-7
size: -
D: TRBD2

CDR3: CASPNPRASDTQYF
DNA: TGTGCCAGCCCAAACCCCAGGGCTTCAGATACGCAGTATTTT
V: TRBV7-9
J: TRBJ2-3
size: -
D: -

CDR3: CSAIGWLAGGREQYF
DNA: TGCAGTGCTATCGGTTGGCTAGCGGGAGGTAGAGAGCAGTACTTC
V: TRBV20-1
J: TRBJ2-7
size: many
D: TRBD2

CDR3: CASRKQGSTYEQYF
DNA: TGTGCCAGCAGGAAACAGGGGAGTACCTACGAGCAGTACTTC
V: TRBV12-3/TRBV12-4
J: TRBJ2-7
size: -
D: TRBD1

CDR3: CASSSSTGTGNRNEQFF
DNA: TGTGCCAGCAGTTCCAGTACCGGGACAGGGAACCGAAATGAGCAGTTCTTC
V: TRBV12-3/TRBV12-4
J: TRBJ2-1
size: -
D: TRBD1

CDR3: CASSQAGTSLYEQYF
DNA: TGTGCCAGCAGCCAAGCCGGGACTAGCCTTTACGAGCAGTACTTC
V: TRBV14
J: TRBJ2-7
size: few
D: TRBD2

CDR3: CASRASRQGGTYNEQFF
DNA: TGTGCCAGCAGAGCCTCCCGCCAAGGGGGGACCTACAATGAGCAGTTCTTC
V: TRBV12-3/TRBV12-4
J: TRBJ2-1
size: -
D: -

CDR3: CASSLVPGDSYEQYF
DNA: TGCGCCAGCAGCTTGGTGCCGGGAGATTCCTACGAGCAGTACTTC
V: TRBV5-1
J: TRBJ2-7
size: -
D: -

CDR3: CASTRPKGKGEQYF
DNA: TGTGCCAGCACCCGACCTAAAGGGAAAGGAGAGCAGTACTTC
V: TRBV5-4
J: TRBJ2-7
size: many
D: -

CDR3: CASAPLAVGETQYF
DNA: TGTGCCAGCGCACCATTAGCGGTGGGGGAGACCCAGTACTTC
V: TRBV18
J: TRBJ2-5
size: -
D: -

CDR3: CASSGTVVTDTQYF
DNA: TGTGCCAGCAGCGGGACGGTTGTCACAGATACGCAGTATTTT
V: TRBV7-9
J: TRBJ2-3
size: few
D: -

CDR3: CSVGGTPIGSYNEQFF
DNA: TGCAGCGTTGGTGGGACACCGATAGGCTCCTACAATGAGCAGTTCTTC
V: TRBV29-1
J: TRBJ2-1
size: many
D: -

CDR3: CASSQDRWESTGELFF
DNA: TGCGCCAGCAGCCAAGATCGGTGGGAGAGCACCGGGGAGCTGTTTTTT
V: TRBV4-1
J: TRBJ2-2
size: few
D: -

CDR3: CASNIQGPLFRSAGIYEQYF
DNA: TGTGCCAGCAACATACAGGGGCCGCTATTCCGTAGCGCGGGGATCTACGAGCAGTACTTC
V: TRBV5-7
J: TRBJ2-7
size: many
D: -

CDR3: CASSVVAGTDTQYF
DNA: TGTGCCAGCAGCGTAGTAGCCGGCACAGATACGCAGTATTTT
V: TRBV9
J: TRBJ2-3
size: many
D: -

CDR3: CASSPTTGTYEQYF
DNA: TGCGCCAGCAGCCCTACGACAGGGACCTACGAGCAGTACTTC
V: TRBV5-1
J: TRBJ2-7
size: -
D: TRBD1

CDR3: CASSPRVAGGPKETQYF
DNA: TGTGCCAGCAGCCCGCGGGTAGCGGGAGGACCTAAAGAGACCCAGTACTTC
V: TRBV7-9
J: TRBJ2-5
size: once
D: TRBD2